This T cell receptor (beta chain) was retrieved from a study of T cells in women clearing cervical HPV infection. Study summary: Case blood drawn at lesion detection; control blood after infection cleared.

TCR beta CDR3 amplified by multiplex PCR from roughly 1,100 ng genomic DNA. Using immunoSEQ multiplex PCR, the repertoire was profiled, and TCRdb retains in-frame clones only, with some absent. This sample lists around 31,000 clones; its ten largest clones have 15% to 20%. The V segment lost 1 base and the J segment 10 bases; nucleotides outside the gene matches: 12. This CDR3 is 17 amino acids long. Germline assignment: CDR1 SGHVS and CDR2 FQNEAQ. HPV was found by MY09/MY11 PCR and dot-blot genotyping. A remark on this clone: The sequence runs out 3 residues before the end of the CDR3; the remainder is reconstructed from the germline J gene.

The sequenced sample was blood buffy coat. The V gene is TRBV7-8, the J gene TRBJ1-6, with 8 nucleotides matching TRBD1. The receptor was derived from a woman between 18 and 75 years old with a cervical HPV16 infection that either progressed to CIN3+ or cleared (not recorded which). CDR3 residues: CASSLGDHGTGGSPLHF. The sequenced CDR3 bases are TGTGCCAGCAGCTTAGGGGACCACGGGACAGGTGGATCACCC.